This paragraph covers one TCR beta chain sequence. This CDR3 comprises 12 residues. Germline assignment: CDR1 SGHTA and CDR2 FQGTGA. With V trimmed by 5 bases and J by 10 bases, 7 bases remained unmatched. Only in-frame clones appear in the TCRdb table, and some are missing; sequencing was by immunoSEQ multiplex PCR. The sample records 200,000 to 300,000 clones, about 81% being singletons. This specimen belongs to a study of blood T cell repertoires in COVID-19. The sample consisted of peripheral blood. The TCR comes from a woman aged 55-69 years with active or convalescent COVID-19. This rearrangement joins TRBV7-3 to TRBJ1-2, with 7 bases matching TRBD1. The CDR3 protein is CASSPAGQPYTF. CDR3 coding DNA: TGTGCCAGCAGCCCGGCGGGACAGCCCTACACCTTC.